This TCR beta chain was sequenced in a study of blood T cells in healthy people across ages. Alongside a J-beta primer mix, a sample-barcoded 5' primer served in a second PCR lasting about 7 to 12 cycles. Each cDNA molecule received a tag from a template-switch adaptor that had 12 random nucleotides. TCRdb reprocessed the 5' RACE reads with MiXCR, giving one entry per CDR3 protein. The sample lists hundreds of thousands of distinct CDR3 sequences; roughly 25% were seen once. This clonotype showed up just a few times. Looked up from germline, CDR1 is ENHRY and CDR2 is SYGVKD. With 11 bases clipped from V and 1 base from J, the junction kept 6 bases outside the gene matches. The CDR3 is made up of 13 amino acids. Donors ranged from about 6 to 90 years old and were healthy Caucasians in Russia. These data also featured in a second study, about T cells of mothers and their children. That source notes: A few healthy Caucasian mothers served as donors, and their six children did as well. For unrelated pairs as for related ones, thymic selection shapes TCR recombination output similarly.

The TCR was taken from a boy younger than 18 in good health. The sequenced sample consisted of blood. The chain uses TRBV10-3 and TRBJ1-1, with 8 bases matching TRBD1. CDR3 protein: CASLGTGNTEAFF. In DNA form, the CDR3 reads TGTGCCTCACTCGGGACAGGGAACACTGAAGCTTTCTTT.